This T cell receptor (beta chain) was retrieved from a study of Ad26.COV2.S vaccination and SARS-CoV-2 variants. Study overall: The authors gave Ad26.COV2.S intramuscularly, either once or twice 56 days apart. Study-wide results and limits: Similar non-spike TCR breadth was observed in recipients of vaccine and of placebo.

About this clone: The antigen is not known.

The table came from immunoSEQ multiplex PCR; TCRdb's copy has only in-frame clones and leaves some out. The profile shows 300,000 to 500,000 clones, about 88% of them singletons. This CDR3 has 13 amino acids. Germline values: CDR1 MNHNS, CDR2 SASEGT. V was pared by 7 bases and J by 4 bases, with 13 bases between. The treatment denotes: roughly 19 received Ad26.COV2.S at low or high dose, single or two shots; about 5 received placebo; per-sample allocation not given. Samples came from day 63 after the first vaccine or placebo injection. As its vector, the vaccine had Ad26, which expressed Wuhan-strain SARS-CoV-2 spike.

Here the sequenced sample was peripheral blood, taken in a trial of Ad26.COV2.S vaccine versus placebo. This sequence originates from a person between 18 and 65 years old who received the Ad26.COV2.S COVID-19 vaccine or a placebo. The gene calls are TRBV6-1 and TRBJ1-1, with no clear D. CDR3 in amino acids: CASTPLRLTEAFF. In nucleotides, the CDR3 is TGTGCCAGCACGCCCCTGAGACTCACTGAAGCTTTCTTT.